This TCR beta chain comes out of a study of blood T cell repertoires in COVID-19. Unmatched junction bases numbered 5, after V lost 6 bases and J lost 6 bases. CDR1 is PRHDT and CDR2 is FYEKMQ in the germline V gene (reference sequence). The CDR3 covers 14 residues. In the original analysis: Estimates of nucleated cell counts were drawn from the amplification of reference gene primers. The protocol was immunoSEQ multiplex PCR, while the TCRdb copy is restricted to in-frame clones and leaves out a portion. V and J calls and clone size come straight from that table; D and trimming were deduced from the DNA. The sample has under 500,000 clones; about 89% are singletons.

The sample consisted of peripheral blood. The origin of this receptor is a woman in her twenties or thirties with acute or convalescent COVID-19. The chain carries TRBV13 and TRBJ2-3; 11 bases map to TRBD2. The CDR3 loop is CASRTSGEMDTQYF. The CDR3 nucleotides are TGTGCCAGCAGGACTAGCGGGGAAATGGATACGCAGTATTTT.